This entry describes one T cell receptor beta chain. Per the authors' pipeline: Nucleated cell number was recorded as an estimate derived from reference gene primer amplification. Assay used: immunoSEQ multiplex PCR; TCRdb lists only in-frame clones, some missing. The D gene and trimming were derived from the DNA, and the V and J assignments and clone size from that table. Of 300,000 to 400,000 clones in the sample, around nine tenths were seen once. V lost 4 bases and J lost 10; bases outside the gene matches: 6. Germline V lookup: CDR1 MNHEY, CDR2 SVGEGT. The CDR3 consists of 13 residues. These data originate in a study of blood T cell repertoires in COVID-19. Overall study context: Samples of COVID-19 (acute and convalescent) were obtained from the United States, Italy and Spain.

The V gene is TRBV6-2 or TRBV6-3, the J gene TRBJ2-3; 9 bases map to TRBD2. The source is a woman aged 18-29 years who had recovered from COVID-19. The sequenced sample was peripheral blood. The CDR3 here is CASSLGSGRSQYF. The CDR3 bases are TGTGCCAGCAGTTTGGGTAGCGGGAGATCGCAGTATTTT.